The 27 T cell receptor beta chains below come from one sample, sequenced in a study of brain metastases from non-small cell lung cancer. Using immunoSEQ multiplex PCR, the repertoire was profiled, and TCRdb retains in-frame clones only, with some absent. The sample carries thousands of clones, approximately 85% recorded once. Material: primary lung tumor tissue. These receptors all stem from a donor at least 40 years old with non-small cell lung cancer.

The CDR3 is CASSTASGSTDTQYF. For the CDR3, the DNA is TGTGCCAGCAGCACCGCTAGCGGGAGTACAGATACGCAGTATTTT. The chain has TRBV7-3 and TRBJ2-3; TRBD2 aligns across 10 bases. V trimming: 5 bases; J trimming: 3 bases; junction bases outside the gene matches: 5. CDR1 is SGHTA, CDR2 FQGTGA, per germline. This CDR3 is built from 15 residues. Based on the CDR3 plus reference TRBV7-3 and TRBJ2-3, the full variable domain is GAGVSQTPSNKVTEKGKYVELRCDPISGHTALYWYRQSLGQGPEFLIYFQGTGAADDSGLPNDRFFAVRPEGSVSTLKIQRTERGDSAVYLCASSTASGSTDTQYFGPGTRLTVL.

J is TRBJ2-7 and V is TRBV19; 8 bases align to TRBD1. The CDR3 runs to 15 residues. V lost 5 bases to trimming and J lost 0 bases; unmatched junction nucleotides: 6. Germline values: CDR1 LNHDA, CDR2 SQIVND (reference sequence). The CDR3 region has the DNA TGTGCCAGTAGTCCCGGGACAGGCCTCTCCTACGAGCAGTACTTC. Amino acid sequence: CASSPGTGLSYEQYF.

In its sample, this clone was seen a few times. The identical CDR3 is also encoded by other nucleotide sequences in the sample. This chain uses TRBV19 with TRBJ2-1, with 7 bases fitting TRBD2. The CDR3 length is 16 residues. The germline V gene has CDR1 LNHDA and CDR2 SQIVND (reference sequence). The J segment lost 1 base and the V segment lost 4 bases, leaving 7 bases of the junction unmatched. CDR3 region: CASSTLSGLSYNEQFF. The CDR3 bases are TGTGCCAGTAGTACCCTTAGCGGGTTGTCCTACAATGAGCAGTTCTTC.

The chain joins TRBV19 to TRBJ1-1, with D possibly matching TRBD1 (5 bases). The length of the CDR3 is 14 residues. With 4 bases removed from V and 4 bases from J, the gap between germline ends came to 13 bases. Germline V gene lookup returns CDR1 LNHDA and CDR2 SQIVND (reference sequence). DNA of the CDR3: TGTGCCAGTAGTAGCGCAGGGCGAGGCACTGAAGCTTTCTTT. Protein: CASSSAGRGTEAFF. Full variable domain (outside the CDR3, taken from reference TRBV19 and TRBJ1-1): DGGITQSPKYLFRKEGQNVTLSCEQNLNHDAMYWYRQDPGQGLRLIYYSQIVNDFQKGDIAEGYSVSREKKESFPLTVTSAQKNPTAFYLCASSSAGRGTEAFFGQGTRLTVV.

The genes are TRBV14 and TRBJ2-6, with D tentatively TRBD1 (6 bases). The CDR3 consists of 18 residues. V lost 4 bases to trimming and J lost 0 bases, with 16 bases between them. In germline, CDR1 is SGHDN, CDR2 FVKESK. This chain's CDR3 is CASSPLTGLSSGANVLTF. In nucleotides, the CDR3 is TGTGCCAGCAGCCCACTAACAGGGCTTAGCTCTGGGGCCAACGTCCTGACTTTC.

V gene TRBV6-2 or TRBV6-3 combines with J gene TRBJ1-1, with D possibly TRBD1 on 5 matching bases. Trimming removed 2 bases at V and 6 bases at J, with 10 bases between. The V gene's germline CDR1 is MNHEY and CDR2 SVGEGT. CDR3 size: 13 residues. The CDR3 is CASSYTGLPEAFF. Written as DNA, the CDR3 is TGTGCCAGCAGTTACACAGGACTCCCTGAAGCTTTCTTT.

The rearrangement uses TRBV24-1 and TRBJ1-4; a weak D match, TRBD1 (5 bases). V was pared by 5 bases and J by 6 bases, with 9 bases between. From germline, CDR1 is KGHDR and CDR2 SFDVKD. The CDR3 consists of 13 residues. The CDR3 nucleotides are TGTGCCACCAGTGCGCCGGGGGATGAAAAACTGTTTTTT. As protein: CATSAPGDEKLFF.

The CDR3 region is CAISERDEQFF. DNA of the CDR3: TGTGCCATCAGTGAACGTGATGAGCAGTTCTTC. The chain uses TRBV10-3 and TRBJ2-1; no firm D call. This CDR3 is built from 11 residues. Trimming stripped 3 bases from V and 8 bases from J, with 5 bases between. CDR1 is ENHRY, CDR2 SYGVKD, per germline.

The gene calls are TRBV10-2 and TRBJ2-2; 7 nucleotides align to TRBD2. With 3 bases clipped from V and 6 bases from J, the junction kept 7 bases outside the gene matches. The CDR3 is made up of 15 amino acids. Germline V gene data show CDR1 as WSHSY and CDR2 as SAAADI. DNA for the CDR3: TGCGCCAGCAGTGAATCGCGGGAGAGGGCCGGGGAGCTGTTTTTT. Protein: CASSESRERAGELFF.

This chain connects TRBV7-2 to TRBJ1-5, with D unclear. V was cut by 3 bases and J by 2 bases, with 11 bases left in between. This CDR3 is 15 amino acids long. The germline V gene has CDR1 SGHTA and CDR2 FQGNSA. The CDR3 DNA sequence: TGTACCAGCAGCTTCGTAGGTGGGGGCAATCAGCCCCAGCATTTT. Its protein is CTSSFVGGGNQPQHF.

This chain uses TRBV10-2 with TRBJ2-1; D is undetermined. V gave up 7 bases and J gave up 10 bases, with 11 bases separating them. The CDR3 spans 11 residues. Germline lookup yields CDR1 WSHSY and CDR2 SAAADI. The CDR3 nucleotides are TGCGCCAGCACAGAACGAGAGGAGCAGTTCTTC. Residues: CASTEREEQFF.

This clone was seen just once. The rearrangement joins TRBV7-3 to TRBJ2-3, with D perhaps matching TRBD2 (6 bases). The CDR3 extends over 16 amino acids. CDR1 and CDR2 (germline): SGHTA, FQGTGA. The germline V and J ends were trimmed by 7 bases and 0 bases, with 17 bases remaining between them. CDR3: CASNPVSGGSTDTQYF. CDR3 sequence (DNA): TGTGCCAGCAATCCGGTTAGCGGAGGGAGCACAGATACGCAGTATTTT.

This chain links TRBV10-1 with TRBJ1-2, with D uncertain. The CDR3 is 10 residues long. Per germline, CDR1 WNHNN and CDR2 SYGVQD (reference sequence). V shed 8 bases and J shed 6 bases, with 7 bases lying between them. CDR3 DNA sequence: TGCGCCAGCTATAGGGATGGCTACACCTTC. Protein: CASYRDGYTF.

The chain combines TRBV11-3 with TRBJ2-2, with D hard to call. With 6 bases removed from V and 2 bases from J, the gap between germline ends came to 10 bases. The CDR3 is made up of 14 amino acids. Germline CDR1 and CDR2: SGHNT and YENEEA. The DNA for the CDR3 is TGTGCCAGCAGTGCACTCTCAAACACCGGGGAGCTGTTTTTT. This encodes CASSALSNTGELFF. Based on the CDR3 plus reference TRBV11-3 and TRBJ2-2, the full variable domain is EAGVVQSPRYKIIEKKQPVAFWCNPISGHNTLYWYLQNLGQGPELLIRYENEEAVDDSQLPKDRFSAERLKGVDSTLKIQPAELGDSAVYLCASSALSNTGELFFGEGSRLTVL.

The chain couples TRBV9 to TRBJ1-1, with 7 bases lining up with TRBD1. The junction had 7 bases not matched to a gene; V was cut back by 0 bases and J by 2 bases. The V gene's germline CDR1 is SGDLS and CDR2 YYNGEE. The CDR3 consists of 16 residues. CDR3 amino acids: CASSVGGGGPNTEAFF. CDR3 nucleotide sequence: TGTGCCAGCAGCGTAGGAGGAGGGGGCCCTAACACTGAAGCTTTCTTT.

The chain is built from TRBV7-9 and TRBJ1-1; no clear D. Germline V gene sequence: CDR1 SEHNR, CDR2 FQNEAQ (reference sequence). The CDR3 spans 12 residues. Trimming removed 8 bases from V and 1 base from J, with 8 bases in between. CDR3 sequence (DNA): TGTGCCAGCGCCAGGACGAACACTGAAGCTTTCTTT. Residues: CASARTNTEAFF.

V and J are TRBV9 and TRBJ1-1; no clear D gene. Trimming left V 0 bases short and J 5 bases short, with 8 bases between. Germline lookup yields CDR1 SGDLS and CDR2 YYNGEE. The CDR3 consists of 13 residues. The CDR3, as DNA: TGTGCCAGCAGCGTAGCCCCCTGGACTGAAGCTTTCTTT. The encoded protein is CASSVAPWTEAFF.

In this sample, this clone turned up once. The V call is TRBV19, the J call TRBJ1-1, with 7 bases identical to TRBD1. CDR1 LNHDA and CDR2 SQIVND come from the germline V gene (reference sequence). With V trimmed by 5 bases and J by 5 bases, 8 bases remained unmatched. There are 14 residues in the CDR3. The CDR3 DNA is TGTGCCAGTAGTTTCAAGACAGGGCGGACTGAAGCTTTCTTT. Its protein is CASSFKTGRTEAFF. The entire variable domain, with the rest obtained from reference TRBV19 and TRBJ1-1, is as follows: DGGITQSPKYLFRKEGQNVTLSCEQNLNHDAMYWYRQDPGQGLRLIYYSQIVNDFQKGDIAEGYSVSREKKESFPLTVTSAQKNPTAFYLCASSFKTGRTEAFFGQGTRLTVV.

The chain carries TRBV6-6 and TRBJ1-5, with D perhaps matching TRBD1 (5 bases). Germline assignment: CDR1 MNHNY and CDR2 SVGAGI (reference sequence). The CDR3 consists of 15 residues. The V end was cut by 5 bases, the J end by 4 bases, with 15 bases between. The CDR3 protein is CASSRTGEGNQPQHF. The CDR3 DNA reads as TGTGCCAGCAGTCGTACGGGGGAAGGGAATCAGCCCCAGCATTTT.

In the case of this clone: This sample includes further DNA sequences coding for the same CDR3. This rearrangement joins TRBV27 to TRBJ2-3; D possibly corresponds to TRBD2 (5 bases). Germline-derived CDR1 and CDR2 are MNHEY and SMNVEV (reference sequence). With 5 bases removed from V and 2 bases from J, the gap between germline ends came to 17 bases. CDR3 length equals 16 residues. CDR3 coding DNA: TGTGCCAGCAGTAGCGGTTGGCCGAAGCCCACAGATACGCAGTATTTT. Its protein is CASSSGWPKPTDTQYF.

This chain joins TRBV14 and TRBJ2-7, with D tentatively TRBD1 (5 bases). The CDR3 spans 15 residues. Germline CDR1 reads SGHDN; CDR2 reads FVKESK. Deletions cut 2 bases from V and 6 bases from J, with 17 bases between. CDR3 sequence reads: CASSQNAGPTSEQYF. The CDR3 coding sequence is TGTGCCAGCAGCCAAAATGCAGGGCCGACAAGCGAGCAGTACTTC.

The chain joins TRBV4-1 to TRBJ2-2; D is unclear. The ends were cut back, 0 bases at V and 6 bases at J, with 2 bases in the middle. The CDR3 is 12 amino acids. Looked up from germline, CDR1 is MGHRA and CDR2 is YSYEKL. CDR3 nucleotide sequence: TGCGCCAGCAGCCAAGACCCCGGGGAGCTGTTTTTT. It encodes CASSQDPGELFF.

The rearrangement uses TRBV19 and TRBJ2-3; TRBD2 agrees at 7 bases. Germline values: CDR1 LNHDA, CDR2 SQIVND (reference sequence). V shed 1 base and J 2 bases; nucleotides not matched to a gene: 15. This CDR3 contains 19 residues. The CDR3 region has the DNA TGTGCCAGTAGTATAGGCTCTCCGGGAAGCGGGGTTCACACAGATACGCAGTATTTT. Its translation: CASSIGSPGSGVHTDTQYF.

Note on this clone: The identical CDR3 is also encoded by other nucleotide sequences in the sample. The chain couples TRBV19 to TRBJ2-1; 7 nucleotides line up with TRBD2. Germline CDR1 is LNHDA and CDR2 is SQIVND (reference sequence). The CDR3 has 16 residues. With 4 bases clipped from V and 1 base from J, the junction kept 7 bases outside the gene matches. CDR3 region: CASSTLSGLSYNEQFF. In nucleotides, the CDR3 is TGTGCCAGTAGTACCCTTAGCGGGTTATCCTACAATGAGCAGTTCTTC.

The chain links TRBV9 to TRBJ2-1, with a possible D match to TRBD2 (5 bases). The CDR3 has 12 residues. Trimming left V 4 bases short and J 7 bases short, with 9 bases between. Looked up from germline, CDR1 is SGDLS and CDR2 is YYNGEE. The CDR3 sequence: CASSLGLNEQFF. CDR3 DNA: TGTGCCAGCAGCCTCGGACTGAATGAGCAGTTCTTC.

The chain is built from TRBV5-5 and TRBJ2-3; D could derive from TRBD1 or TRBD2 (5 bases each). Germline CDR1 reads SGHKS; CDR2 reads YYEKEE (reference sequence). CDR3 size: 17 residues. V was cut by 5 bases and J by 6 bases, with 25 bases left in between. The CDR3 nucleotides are TGTGCCAGCAGTGAACCGGGACCTCAGGCGAGATCCGATACGCAGTATTTT. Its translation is CASSEPGPQARSDTQYF.

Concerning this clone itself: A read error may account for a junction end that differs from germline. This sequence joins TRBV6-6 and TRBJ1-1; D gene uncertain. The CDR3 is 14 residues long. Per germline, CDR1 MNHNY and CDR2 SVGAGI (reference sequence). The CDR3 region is CASSGLTLDTEAFF. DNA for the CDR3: TGTGCTAGCAGCGGACTCACGTTGGACACTGAAGCTTTCTTT.